What follows are 31 T cell receptor beta chains derived from one specimen sequenced in a study of CD8+ T cells in alopecia areata. Sequencing relied on a cDNA template that was reverse transcribed from extracted RNA. The repertoire was sequenced with immunoSEQ multiplex PCR; TCRdb's copy has only in-frame clones and lacks some. The sample carries 150,000 to 200,000 clones, about 60% recorded once. The source material was CD4+ T cells sorted from blood. The receptors derive from a human donor in good health.

V usage is TRBV6-1 and J usage is TRBJ1-5; TRBD1 might be the D (6 bases). The V gene lost 6 bases and the J gene lost 7 bases, with 7 bases spanning the gap. CDR3 length equals 11 residues. CDR1 and CDR2 (germline): MNHNS, SASEGT. The CDR3 is CASRRGQPQHF. CDR3 DNA: TGTGCCAGCAGGAGGGGGCAGCCCCAGCATTTT.

This clone was counted a few times. This chain connects TRBV7-9 to TRBJ2-1, with D tentatively TRBD2 (6 bases). The germline V gene encodes CDR1 SEHNR and CDR2 FQNEAQ (reference sequence). V was pared by 0 bases and J by 15 bases, with 12 bases between. This CDR3 comprises 12 residues. CDR3 bases: TGTGCCAGCAGCTTAGCTGGGCGGGAAGTGTTCTTC. This encodes CASSLAGREVFF.

V and J are TRBV28 and TRBJ1-1; D perhaps matches TRBD1 (5 bases). Germline loops: CDR1 MDHEN, CDR2 SYDVKM. The CDR3 extends over 13 amino acids. V was trimmed by 1 base and J by 8 bases, leaving 11 bases between them. The CDR3 loop reads CASSLLRQGEAFF. In nucleotides, the CDR3 is TGTGCCAGCAGTTTATTGCGGCAGGGCGAAGCTTTCTTT.

This chain joins TRBV5-1 and TRBJ1-1; 9 bases are a match to TRBD1. There are 18 residues in the CDR3. With V trimmed by 0 bases and J by 3 bases, 12 bases remained unmatched. The germline CDR1 and CDR2 sequences are SGHRS and YFSETQ. This CDR3 reads CASSLGGWRDREDTEAFF. The CDR3 nucleotides read TGCGCCAGCAGCTTGGGAGGTTGGAGGGACAGGGAGGACACTGAAGCTTTCTTT.

The table lists this clone with a few counts. The genes are TRBV7-9 and TRBJ1-5, with a tentative D call TRBD1 (6 bases). Trimming shortened V by 5 bases and J by 7 bases, and 12 bases separated the two germline ends. Germline CDR1 SEHNR, CDR2 FQNEAQ (reference sequence). This CDR3 has 13 residues. The CDR3 nucleotides read TGTGCCAGCAGCGACAGGATAAACCAGCCCCAGCATTTT. It encodes CASSDRINQPQHF.

There are a few counts of this clone. The genes are TRBV30 and TRBJ1-1; D is uncertain. Germline CDR1 reads GTSNPN; CDR2 reads SVGIG (reference sequence). V gave up 2 bases and J gave up 1 base, with 8 bases separating them. The CDR3 covers 13 residues. The CDR3 bases are TGTGCCTGGAGTTACAGTTCGAACACTGAAGCTTTCTTT. Its translation: CAWSYSSNTEAFF.

This clone was recorded a few times. The chain links TRBV7-9 to TRBJ2-2, with TRBD1 identical over 7 bases. The V gene's germline CDR1 is SEHNR and CDR2 FQNEAQ (reference sequence). This CDR3 comprises 16 residues. Trimming cost V 6 bases and J 2 bases; bases outside gene matches: 9. The CDR3 here is CASSDAGTVNTGELFF. Written as DNA, the CDR3 is TGTGCCAGCAGTGACGCAGGGACAGTAAACACCGGGGAGCTGTTTTTT.

This clone was seen only a few times. The chain carries TRBV19 and TRBJ1-1; maybe TRBD1 (5 bases). This CDR3 contains 14 residues. V lost 2 bases and J lost 5, with 12 bases in between. Germline CDR1 and CDR2: LNHDA and SQIVND (reference sequence). Here the CDR3 DNA reads TGTGCCAGTAGTATATATGGGGGACGGACTGAAGCTTTCTTT. Translation: CASSIYGGRTEAFF.

The gene calls are TRBV30 and TRBJ2-6; D ambiguous. Germline-derived CDR1 and CDR2 are GTSNPN and SVGIG (reference sequence). CDR3 length equals 12 residues. The ends were cut back, 2 bases at V and 2 bases at J, with 1 base in the middle. The CDR3 DNA sequence: TGTGCCTGGAGTCCTGGGGCCAACGTCCTGACTTTC. Translated, it gives CAWSPGANVLTF.

V usage is TRBV19 and J usage is TRBJ1-1, with D possibly matching TRBD1 (6 bases). The germline V and J ends were trimmed by 7 bases and 4 bases, with 16 bases remaining between them. The CDR3 has 14 amino acids. Germline V gene lookup returns CDR1 LNHDA and CDR2 SQIVND (reference sequence). The CDR3 is CASTRRGAFTEAFF. CDR3 nucleotide sequence: TGTGCCAGTACGAGGCGGGGGGCGTTCACTGAAGCTTTCTTT.

The chain uses TRBV23-1 and TRBJ2-7; D might be TRBD1 or TRBD2, each matching 5 bases. TRBV23-1 belongs to the ORF category, with a function that is uncertain. V was pared by 8 bases and J by 4 bases, with 21 bases between. The length of the CDR3 is 15 residues. The CDR3 region is CASRKGRIGPYEQYF. In nucleotides, the CDR3 is TGCGCCAGCCGAAAGGGACGGATCGGACCTTACGAGCAGTACTTC.

V gene TRBV18 combines with J gene TRBJ2-4; 8 bases are a match to TRBD1. Germline V gene data show CDR1 as KGHSH and CDR2 as LQKENI. Unmatched junction bases numbered 10, after V lost 4 bases and J lost 8 bases. CDR3 length: 15 residues. This CDR3 is CASSLQDREGYIQYF. The DNA for the CDR3 is TGTGCCAGCTCACTCCAGGACAGGGAAGGATACATTCAGTACTTC.

The genes are TRBV11-1 and TRBJ2-7, with 9 bases identical to TRBD1. This CDR3 is 15 amino acids long. Per germline, CDR1 SGHAT and CDR2 FQDESV (reference sequence). With V trimmed by 5 bases and J by 2 bases, 7 bases remained unmatched. CDR3 nucleotide sequence: TGTGCCAGCAGCACCAACAGGGGGCTCCCCTACGAGCAGTACTTC. This sequence encodes CASSTNRGLPYEQYF.

This clone occurred a few times. The chain combines TRBV29-1 with TRBJ1-1; D remains ambiguous. Trimming took 7 bases from V and 4 from J, leaving 13 bases between them. CDR1 and CDR2 from the germline V gene are SQVTM and ANQGSEA. The CDR3 sequence is 12 residues long. CDR3 region: CSGTFSGTEAFF. The DNA for the CDR3 is TGCAGCGGGACCTTTTCGGGCACTGAAGCTTTCTTT.

The V call is TRBV27, the J call TRBJ2-7, with D maybe TRBD2 (5 bases). The CDR3 has 16 residues. Germline V gene sequence: CDR1 MNHEY, CDR2 SMNVEV (reference sequence). Trimming took off 0 bases at V and 2 bases at J, with 14 bases between the two ends. In DNA, the CDR3 is TGTGCCAGCAGTTTATCGCCCGCGGGCACTACCTACGAGCAGTACTTC. It encodes CASSLSPAGTTYEQYF.

This clone was seen more than once but under ten times. The J gene is TRBJ1-3, the V gene TRBV5-5; TRBD1 is a possible D gene (6 bases). The CDR3 has 14 amino acids. Trimming took 3 bases from V and 4 from J, leaving 11 bases between them. Germline loops: CDR1 SGHKS, CDR2 YYEKEE (reference sequence). The CDR3 here is CASSWGAPGNTIYF. The DNA of the CDR3 is TGTGCCAGCAGCTGGGGGGCGCCGGGAAACACCATATATTTT.

This clone has just a few counts. V and J are TRBV5-1 and TRBJ1-1; D may be TRBD1 (5 bases). The CDR3 extends over 13 amino acids. Per germline, CDR1 SGHRS and CDR2 YFSETQ. The CDR3 DNA reads as TGCGCGAGCTCAAGGACAACGAACACTGAAGCTTTCTTT. Its protein is CASSRTTNTEAFF.

The chain recombines TRBV29-1 with TRBJ2-3; D not resolved. The V gene lost 2 bases and the J gene lost 5 bases, with 8 bases spanning the gap. The CDR3 is 12 amino acids. CDR1 is SQVTM, CDR2 ANQGSEA, per germline. CDR3 sequence (DNA): TGCAGCGTTGAAAATGCGATAGATACGCAGTATTTT. As protein: CSVENAIDTQYF.

The rearrangement uses TRBV7-2 and TRBJ2-2; D ambiguous. This CDR3 has 12 residues. From germline, CDR1 is SGHTA and CDR2 FQGNSA. Trimming cost V 3 bases and J 7 bases, with 6 bases left between them. The CDR3 nucleotides read TGTGCCAGCAGCTTGAGGCACGGGGAGCTGTTTTTT. This encodes CASSLRHGELFF. The entire variable domain, with the rest obtained from reference TRBV7-2 and TRBJ2-2, is as follows: GAGVSQSPSNKVTEKGKDVELRCDPISGHTALYWYRQSLGQGLEFLIYFQGNSAPDKSGLPSDRFSAERTGGSVSTLTIQRTQQEDSAVYLCASSLRHGELFFGEGSRLTVL.

This clone appeared a few times. The genes are TRBV28 and TRBJ2-7, with 9 positions matching TRBD1. The CDR3 sequence is 14 residues long. J was trimmed by 3 bases and V by 7 bases; bases with no gene match: 7. Germline CDR1 and CDR2: MDHEN and SYDVKM. The CDR3 bases are TGTGCCAGCACCGGGACAGGGTTCATCTACGAGCAGTACTTC. Translation gives CASTGTGFIYEQYF. The full variable domain, its missing parts supplied by reference TRBV28 and TRBJ2-7, is DVKVTQSSRYLVKRTGEKVFLECVQDMDHENMFWYRQDPGLGLRLIYFSYDVKMKEKGDIPEGYSVSREKKERFSLILESASTNQTSMYLCASTGTGFIYEQYFGPGTRLTVT.

The chain recombines TRBV14 with TRBJ1-2, with D hard to call. CDR3 length: 14 amino acids. V lost 4 bases and J lost 9, with 18 bases in between. Germline V lookup: CDR1 SGHDN, CDR2 FVKESK. The CDR3 is CASSLSSGGSRYTF. In DNA, the CDR3 is TGTGCCAGCAGCCTATCTTCGGGAGGGTCGCGCTACACCTTC.

This clone showed up just a few times. This rearrangement joins TRBV19 to TRBJ2-5; D possibly corresponds to TRBD1 (6 bases). V gave up 4 bases and J gave up 5 bases, with 11 bases separating them. The CDR3 runs to 13 residues. CDR1 and CDR2 from the germline V gene are LNHDA and SQIVND (reference sequence). The CDR3 reads CASSTRGVETQYF. The CDR3 DNA sequence: TGTGCCAGTAGTACCAGGGGCGTTGAGACCCAGTACTTC.

There are a few counts of this clone. V gene TRBV20-1 combines with J gene TRBJ2-5; D remains ambiguous. Germline loops: CDR1 DFQATT, CDR2 SNEGSKA (reference sequence). The CDR3 loop spans 11 amino acids. CDR3 loop: CSLAGLETQYF. CDR3 coding DNA: TGCAGCCTCGCAGGTTTGGAGACCCAGTACTTC.

The J gene is TRBJ2-5, the V gene TRBV5-1; TRBD1 is a possible D gene (5 bases). Germline values: CDR1 SGHRS, CDR2 YFSETQ. V shed 1 base and J shed 5 bases, with 15 bases lying between them. The CDR3 totals 15 residues. The CDR3: CASSLSWGQRETQYF. CDR3 in DNA: TGCGCCAGCAGCTTGTCCTGGGGCCAGAGGGAGACCCAGTACTTC.

The chain has TRBV5-1 and TRBJ2-5, with D perhaps matching TRBD2 (6 bases). Germline lookup yields CDR1 SGHRS and CDR2 YFSETQ. Deletions cut 4 bases from V and 1 base from J, with 14 bases between. The CDR3 has 15 residues. CDR3 residues: CASSVTGLLQETQYF. For the CDR3, the DNA is TGCGCCAGCAGCGTGACGGGACTTCTCCAAGAGACCCAGTACTTC.

This clone showed up just a few times. V and J are TRBV29-1 and TRBJ2-6; 9 nucleotides align to TRBD1. J lost 3 bases, V lost 2 bases, and 2 bases had no gene match. CDR3 length: 15 amino acids. Germline loops: CDR1 SQVTM, CDR2 ANQGSEA. The CDR3 DNA follows: TGCAGCGTTGAAACAGGGGGCTTTGGGGCCAACGTCCTGACTTTC. Protein sequence: CSVETGGFGANVLTF.

The chain combines TRBV15 with TRBJ2-5; D possibly matches TRBD1 or TRBD2 (5 bases each). V lost 0 bases to trimming and J lost 5 bases, with 13 bases between them. The CDR3 extends over 15 amino acids. In germline, CDR1 is LNHNV, CDR2 YYDKDF (reference sequence). CDR3 DNA: TGTGCCACCAGCAGAGACCTAATATGGGGGGAGACCCAGTACTTC. This codes for CATSRDLIWGETQYF.

This clone turned up a few times. The genes are TRBV5-6 and TRBJ2-2, with 8 bases lining up with TRBD2. CDR3 length: 17 residues. Germline V lookup: CDR1 SGHDT, CDR2 YYEEEE. V gave up 0 bases and J gave up 3 bases; unmatched junction bases: 7. DNA for the CDR3: TGTGCCAGCAGCTTGGAAAGACTAGCGCGCTACACCGGGGAGCTGTTTTTT. Encoded protein: CASSLERLARYTGELFF.

The chain employs TRBV27 and TRBJ1-5; TRBD1 matches 7 bases. CDR1 and CDR2 (germline): MNHEY, SMNVEV (reference sequence). The CDR3 contains 16 residues. The V and J ends lost 3 bases and 0 bases, in that order; junction bases with no gene match: 5. The CDR3 loop reads CASSFTRDSSNQPQHF. CDR3 bases: TGTGCCAGCAGTTTTACGCGGGACAGTAGCAATCAGCCCCAGCATTTT.

This clone showed up just a few times. The chain couples TRBV28 to TRBJ2-7, with TRBD1 as a possible D gene (6 bases). CDR1 is MDHEN, CDR2 SYDVKM, per germline. V was trimmed by 5 bases and J by 1 base, leaving 18 bases between them. The CDR3 contains 16 residues. The CDR3 coding sequence is TGTGCCAGCAGTCCGCAAGGTCTCAGGGGATCCTACGAGCAGTACTTC. It specifies CASSPQGLRGSYEQYF.

The chain carries TRBV18 and TRBJ1-2; D remains ambiguous. Germline values: CDR1 KGHSH, CDR2 LQKENI. The CDR3 spans 11 residues. The V end was cut by 6 bases, the J end by 5 bases, with 7 bases between. CDR3: CASSSRYGYTF. CDR3 DNA sequence: TGTGCCAGCTCCTCCAGGTATGGCTACACCTTC.